A single sample gave rise to the 15 T cell receptor beta chains below, sequenced in a study of control samples from healthy donors and cancer patients. Using immunoSEQ multiplex PCR, the repertoire was profiled, and TCRdb retains in-frame clones only, with some absent. The sample shows approximately 30,000 clones, about 86% of them seen only once. The sample consisted of PBMCs. The receptors come from a woman between 40 and 50 years old with lung cancer.

The rearrangement joins TRBV5-4 to TRBJ1-2; D uncertain. V lost 5 bases and J lost 1, with 9 bases in between. The germline CDR1 and CDR2 sequences are SGHNT and YYREEE (reference sequence). CDR3 length: 13 amino acids. The CDR3 bases are TGTGCCAGCAGACCCGGTATTAACTATGGCTACACCTTC. Protein sequence: CASRPGINYGYTF. Complete variable domain (other parts from reference TRBV5-4 and TRBJ1-2): ETGVTQSPTHLIKTRGQQVTLRCSSQSGHNTVSWYQQALGQGPQFIFQYYREEENGRGNFPPRFSGLQFPNYSSELNVNALELDDSALYLCASRPGINYGYTFGSGTRLTVV.

The CDR3 DNA sequence: TGTGCCAGCAGGACGGTGGGACTAGCCAAAAACATTCAGTACTTC. It is translated as CASRTVGLAKNIQYF. The V call is TRBV27, the J call TRBJ2-4; TRBD2 is a possible D gene (6 bases). Trimming removed 6 bases at V and 0 bases at J, with 12 bases between. This CDR3 contains 15 residues. Germline V gives CDR1 MNHEY, CDR2 SMNVEV (reference sequence).

This chain links TRBV3-1 (or the pseudogene TRBV3-2) with TRBJ2-3; a possible D gene is TRBD2 (7 bases). Germline CDR1 and CDR2: LGHDT and YNNKEL (reference sequence). The V gene lost 5 bases and the J gene lost 9 bases, with 9 bases spanning the gap. CDR3 length equals 11 residues. The CDR3 nucleotides are TGTGCCAGCAGCGAGGGGGGGACGCAGTATTTT. This codes for CASSEGGTQYF.

The CDR3 nucleotides are TGTGCCAGCAGCTCACGGACAGGGGGCGAAAATCAGCCCCAGCATTTT. Protein: CASSSRTGGENQPQHF. The chain joins TRBV7-2 to TRBJ1-5; 11 nucleotides match TRBD1. The length of the CDR3 is 16 residues. The junction had 6 bases not matched to a gene; V was cut back by 4 bases and J by 4 bases. Germline-derived CDR1 and CDR2 are SGHTA and FQGNSA.

This clone was seen just once. The chain has TRBV27 and TRBJ1-5, with unresolved D. Germline-derived CDR1 and CDR2 are MNHEY and SMNVEV (reference sequence). Trimming stripped 2 bases from V and 7 bases from J, with 12 bases between. The CDR3 is 14 residues long. This chain's CDR3 is CASSLGPGPQPQHF. In DNA form, the CDR3 reads TGTGCCAGCAGTTTAGGCCCGGGCCCCCAGCCCCAGCATTTT.

The chain employs TRBV11-3 and TRBJ2-3; D is perhaps TRBD2 (5 bases). V lost 4 bases and J 5 bases, leaving 22 bases between the germline ends. Per germline, CDR1 SGHNT and CDR2 YENEEA. This CDR3 spans 17 amino acids. CDR3 sequence: CASSSRDLGIGRDTQYF. CDR3 DNA: TGTGCCAGCAGCTCCCGGGATTTAGGCATCGGTCGAGATACGCAGTATTTT.

This chain uses TRBV24-1 with TRBJ2-2; D possibly matches TRBD1 or TRBD2 (6 bases each). Per germline, CDR1 KGHDR and CDR2 SFDVKD. Deletions cut 0 bases from V and 8 bases from J, with 15 bases between. CDR3 length equals 16 residues. The CDR3 reads CATSDLGLGGIGELFF. DNA of the CDR3: TGTGCCACCAGTGATTTGGGGCTCGGGGGCATTGGGGAGCTGTTTTTT.

This clone appeared a few times. This rearrangement joins TRBV30 to TRBJ1-1; maybe TRBD1 (6 bases). From germline, CDR1 is GTSNPN and CDR2 SVGIG (reference sequence). The CDR3 loop spans 15 amino acids. Trimming pared 3 bases from V and 5 bases from J, leaving 19 bases between. The CDR3 region is CAWSLLGKGGTEAFF. The CDR3 nucleotides read TGTGCCTGGAGCCTCTTGGGCAAAGGGGGAACTGAAGCTTTCTTT.

The rearrangement uses TRBV2 and TRBJ2-7; D is undetermined. The V gene's germline CDR1 is SNHLY and CDR2 FYNNEI. V was clipped by 5 bases and J by 0 bases, with 11 bases between them. There are 14 residues in the CDR3. This chain's CDR3 is CASSLTGLSYEQYF. Here the CDR3 DNA reads TGTGCCAGCAGTCTGACGGGCCTCTCCTACGAGCAGTACTTC.

This rearrangement joins TRBV5-6 to TRBJ1-1; no clear D. Trimming pared 4 bases from V and 0 bases from J, leaving 7 bases between. The CDR3 is 13 residues long. Germline CDR1 reads SGHDT; CDR2 reads YYEEEE. In DNA, the CDR3 is TGTGCCAGCAGCGGAACAGTGAACACTGAAGCTTTCTTT. This gives the protein CASSGTVNTEAFF.

The gene calls are TRBV10-3 and TRBJ1-1; TRBD1 is a possible D gene (5 bases). With 6 bases removed from V and 2 bases from J, the gap between germline ends came to 13 bases. The CDR3 totals 14 residues. Germline-derived CDR1 and CDR2 are ENHRY and SYGVKD. DNA of the CDR3: TGTGCCATCAGGGGGGGGAGGGAAAACACTGAAGCTTTCTTT. This codes for CAIRGGRENTEAFF.

The chain employs TRBV9 and TRBJ2-3; D is uncertain. Germline CDR1 reads SGDLS; CDR2 reads YYNGEE. This CDR3 contains 15 residues. The germline V and J ends were trimmed by 2 bases and 2 bases, with 12 bases remaining between them. This CDR3 reads CASSVAGVVTDTQYF. CDR3 nucleotide sequence: TGTGCCAGCAGCGTTGCTGGGGTTGTCACAGATACGCAGTATTTT.

The chain employs TRBV11-2 and TRBJ1-1; tentative D call: TRBD1 (6 bases). CDR1 and CDR2 from the germline V gene are SGHAT and FQNNGV. CDR3 length: 15 residues. Trimming removed 4 bases from V and 7 bases from J, with 19 bases in between. CDR3 residues: CASSSLRGLGGEAFF. Written as DNA, the CDR3 is TGTGCCAGCAGCTCTCTCCGGGGGCTTGGCGGTGAAGCTTTCTTT.

V usage is TRBV20-1 and J usage is TRBJ1-2, with no clear D. The CDR3 spans 11 residues. The ends were cut back, 0 bases at V and 2 bases at J, with 1 base in the middle. Germline values: CDR1 DFQATT, CDR2 SNEGSKA (reference sequence). The CDR3 nucleotides read TGCAGTGCTAGAGACAACTATGGCTACACCTTC. Translation: CSARDNYGYTF.

The V gene is TRBV5-5, the J gene TRBJ2-7; tentatively, D is TRBD1 (5 bases). CDR3 length equals 17 residues. Trimming left V 2 bases short and J 1 base short, with 19 bases between. The germline V gene encodes CDR1 SGHKS and CDR2 YYEKEE (reference sequence). The CDR3: CASSLSPIAGMSYEQYF. Written as DNA, the CDR3 is TGTGCCAGCAGCTTATCTCCTATTGCAGGGATGTCCTACGAGCAGTACTTC.